This T cell receptor (beta chain) was identified in a study of brain T cells in children with intractable seizures. Study-level results: Patients' HCMV serostatus was unknown; virus specificity rests on CDR3 similarity alone.

Germline V gene data show CDR1 as SGHVS and CDR2 as FNYEAQ. The V segment lost 4 bases and the J segment 4 bases; nucleotides outside the gene matches: 7. This CDR3 comprises 15 residues. Comment on this clone: The antigen is not known.

Surgery cases with the highest brain T cell transcript signatures were chosen for sequencing. Pre-surgery treatment included at least one anti-epileptic drug. Here immunoSEQ multiplex PCR was the method, and the copy in TCRdb shows in-frame clones only, minus some. In the table there are around 80,000 clones, around 91% of which are singletons. This sequence originates from a girl aged 2 to 9 with Rasmussen encephalitis and intractable seizures. The gene calls are TRBV7-6 and TRBJ1-5, with 7 bases identical to TRBD1. The material sequenced was peripheral blood, taken at surgery. CDR3 protein: CASSSRTGLNQPQHF. The CDR3 nucleotides read TGTGCCAGCAGCTCACGGACAGGTCTTAATCAGCCCCAGCATTTT.